The rows below give T cell receptor beta chains drawn from one sample of a study of T cell repertoires in cytomegalovirus infection. Using its own MiXCR run on the reads, TCRdb lists one record per CDR3 protein. The sample consists of about 300,000 distinct CDR3 sequences, about 8.8% of them appearing once. The material sequenced was PBMCs. The receptors were sampled from a human donor in good health (CMV status not recorded). Some clones in this sample may be carry-over from other donors' samples. Each CDR3 is given with its conserved first and last residue. D genes are given only for firm matches. Clone size is shown for a subset of rows, as once, few, many or a class of expanded clone.

16,many,TRBV7-8,TRBJ2-5,TRBD2,TGTGCCAGCAGGAAACCGGGACTAGCGGGTAAAGAGACCCAGTACTTC,CASRKPGLAGKETQYF
16,many,TRBV6-2/TRBV6-3,TRBJ2-2,.,TGTGCCAGCAGGCCGACCAGGGCGGTTTTCACCGGGGAGCTGTTTTTT,CASRPTRAVFTGELFF
14,.,TRBV2,TRBJ2-2,.,TGTGCCAGCAGTGAGTGGCAGGGCGGCGGGGAGCTGTTTTTT,CASSEWQGGGELFF
15,many,TRBV2,TRBJ1-2,.,TGTGCCAGCAGTGAAGCGCTATCCGTGAACTATGGCTACACCTTC,CASSEALSVNYGYTF
16,few,TRBV18,TRBJ1-1,.,TGTGCCAGCTCACAGGGGTCTCTCCAGTTGAACACTGAAGCTTTCTTT,CASSQGSLQLNTEAFF
17,many,TRBV2,TRBJ2-6,TRBD1,TGTGCCAGCAGGCCGGGGCAGGGGGCGTCTGGGGCCAACGTCCTGACTTTC,CASRPGQGASGANVLTF
11,many,TRBV7-2,TRBJ2-7,.,TGTGCCAGCAGCTTATATTTCGAGCAGTACTTC,CASSLYFEQYF
13,many,TRBV7-3,TRBJ2-5,.,TGTGCCAGCAGCTTAGCAACTCGGGAGACCCAGTACTTC,CASSLATRETQYF
14,many,TRBV6-2/TRBV6-3,TRBJ1-6,TRBD1,TGTGCCAGCAGGGACGGGACAGGCGTTTCACCCCTCCACTTT,CASRDGTGVSPLHF
16,many,TRBV19,TRBJ1-5,TRBD1,TGTGCCAGTAGCCCTAAGGGAGGGGGCCCTGGGCAGCCCCAGCATTTT,CASSPKGGGPGQPQHF
16,many,TRBV6-2/TRBV6-3,TRBJ1-1,.,TGTGCCAGCAGTCTATCTCCTGGGACTGCGAACACTGAAGCTTTCTTT,CASSLSPGTANTEAFF
11,.,TRBV9,TRBJ2-1,.,TGTGCCAGCAGCCCGGTCGATGGGCAGTTCTTC,CASSPVDGQFF
16,many,TRBV7-2,TRBJ1-5,.,TGTGCCAGCAGCCCAACTTACGGGGGGCTGGGTCAGCCCCAGCATTTT,CASSPTYGGLGQPQHF
15,.,TRBV4-2,TRBJ1-1,.,TGTGCCAGCAGCCAAGAAGAAGTCATGAACACTGAAGCTTTCTTT,CASSQEEVMNTEAFF
12,many,TRBV6-1,TRBJ1-2,TRBD1,TGTGCCAGCAGTACAGGGGTTCATGGCTACACCTTC,CASSTGVHGYTF
13,many,TRBV12-3/TRBV12-4,TRBJ1-2,.,TGTGCCAGCAGTTTAGACGAGGGAGGTGGCTACACCTTC,CASSLDEGGGYTF
16,many,TRBV7-3,TRBJ2-6,.,TGTGCCAGCAGCTCCCCACGTATCTCTGGGGCCAACGTCCTGACTTTC,CASSSPRISGANVLTF
16,many,TRBV6-4,TRBJ2-1,TRBD2,TGTGCCAGCAGTGACTCGCCTAGCGGGGGATACAATGAGCAGTTCTTC,CASSDSPSGGYNEQFF
14,few,TRBV5-1,TRBJ1-1,.,TGCGCCAGCAGCTTGGAACGGGGCAACACTGAAGCTTTCTTT,CASSLERGNTEAFF
13,many,TRBV7-2,TRBJ2-5,TRBD2,TGTGCCAGCAGCTACGGACTAGTAGAGACCCAGTACTTC,CASSYGLVETQYF
14,many,TRBV7-9,TRBJ2-5,TRBD1,TGTGCCAGCAGCCCCCGGGACAGGGGAGAGACCCAGTACTTC,CASSPRDRGETQYF
16,many,TRBV7-2,TRBJ2-4,TRBD2,TGTGCCAGCAGCCCGGGGGGGACGTTTTACAAAAACATTCAGTACTTC,CASSPGGTFYKNIQYF
16,many,TRBV2,TRBJ2-1,.,TGTGCCAGCAGAGACACCGGGACGAGCCCGAGTAATGAGCAGTTCTTC,CASRDTGTSPSNEQFF
14,few,TRBV28,TRBJ2-5,.,TGTGCCAGCAGTTTCCGTGGGGTGCTAGAGACCCAGTACTTC,CASSFRGVLETQYF
16,many,TRBV6-2/TRBV6-3,TRBJ2-2,TRBD1,TGTGCCAGCAGCCGGGACAGGGGCCATATCACCGGGGAGCTGTTTTTT,CASSRDRGHITGELFF
16,few,TRBV19,TRBJ1-5,.,TGTGCCAGTAGTCCATGGGGGTCGGGGGGCAATCAGCCCCAGCATTTT,CASSPWGSGGNQPQHF
15,.,TRBV5-5,TRBJ2-1,TRBD1,TGTGCCAGCAGCTTGACAGGGGGCTTTTACAATGAGCAGTTCTTC,CASSLTGGFYNEQFF
15,many,TRBV12-3/TRBV12-4,TRBJ2-4,.,TGTGCCAGCAGCCCCCTGGAAGGGCGGATAAACATTCAGTACTTC,CASSPLEGRINIQYF
16,.,TRBV20-1,TRBJ2-1,TRBD1,TGCAGTGCTAGAGAACCGGGACAGGGAAAATACCATGAGCAGTTCTTC,CSAREPGQGKYHEQFF
16,many,TRBV7-9,TRBJ1-1,.,TGTGCCAGCAGCAGAGCCCTCCCGGCGACGGGTACTGAAGCTTTCTTT,CASSRALPATGTEAFF
11,many,TRBV19,TRBJ1-2,.,TGTGCCACCGGGACCTTCGATGGCTACACCTTC,CATGTFDGYTF
12,.,TRBV6-2/TRBV6-3,TRBJ1-1,.,TGTGCCAGCAGTTACCCCGACACTGAAGCTTTCTTT,CASSYPDTEAFF
10,many,TRBV6-6,TRBJ2-3,.,TGTGCCAGCGGAATAGATACGCAGTATTTT,CASGIDTQYF
14,many,TRBV19,TRBJ2-3,.,TGTGCCAGTAAGAGAAGAGGGGTTTGGGATACGCAGTATTTT,CASKRRGVWDTQYF
9,many,TRBV2,TRBJ1-1,.,TGTGCCAGCGACACTGAAGCTTTCTTT,CASDTEAFF
14,many,TRBV20-1,TRBJ2-5,TRBD1,TGCAGTGCTCCCCAGGGGGCGCATCAAGAGACCCAGTACTTC,CSAPQGAHQETQYF
12,many,TRBV4-1,TRBJ1-1,.,TGTGCCAGCAGCCAAGGGGGTAGTGAAGCTTTCTTT,CASSQGGSEAFF
15,many,TRBV20-1,TRBJ2-3,TRBD2,TGCAGTGCTAGAGATGCGGGGGATCCCACAGATACGCAGTATTTT,CSARDAGDPTDTQYF
16,.,TRBV3-1,TRBJ2-1,TRBD2,TGTGCCACCCAGCCGGGAGCGGGGGGCCGAATGAATGAGCAGTTCTTC,CATQPGAGGRMNEQFF
12,many,TRBV6-6,TRBJ2-3,.,TGTGCCAGCTCGGATCAAGCAGATACGCAGTATTTT,CASSDQADTQYF
14,few,TRBV12-3/TRBV12-4,TRBJ2-2,TRBD1,TGTGCCAGCCCGACAGGGGTAGGCACCGGGGAGCTGTTTTTT,CASPTGVGTGELFF
15,few,TRBV20-1,TRBJ2-3,TRBD2,TGCAGTGCACCTATCTCTAGCGGGGGCCCAGATACGCAGTATTTT,CSAPISSGGPDTQYF
15,many,TRBV9,TRBJ2-5,.,TGTGCCAGCAGCGTAGATCCAGGAGGCAAAGAGACCCAGTACTTC,CASSVDPGGKETQYF
15,many,TRBV25-1,TRBJ2-1,TRBD2,TGTGCCAGCAGTGAAGCGGGGGGGCATTACAATGAGCAGTTCTTC,CASSEAGGHYNEQFF
14,many,TRBV7-6,TRBJ2-3,.,TGTGCCAGCAGCTTATGGGGGAGCACAGATACGCAGTATTTT,CASSLWGSTDTQYF
15,many,TRBV10-3,TRBJ1-5,.,TGTGCCATCAGTGAAGGCAGGTATAGCAATCAGCCCCAGCATTTT,CAISEGRYSNQPQHF
15,many,TRBV28,TRBJ2-5,TRBD1,TGTGCCAGCAGTTTATTGGGACAGGGCCAAGAGACCCAGTACTTC,CASSLLGQGQETQYF
15,many,TRBV4-2,TRBJ2-7,.,TGTGCCAGCAGCCAAGGGGGTGACGGTTCCTACGAGCAGTACTTC,CASSQGGDGSYEQYF
15,many,TRBV15,TRBJ2-2,.,TGTGCCACCAGCAGAGATCCGAGGGGCACCGGGGAGCTGTTTTTT,CATSRDPRGTGELFF
15,many,TRBV4-3,TRBJ2-5,.,TGCGCCAGCAGCCAAGATTGGCAGGGGAAAAAGACCCAGTACTTC,CASSQDWQGKKTQYF
14,.,TRBV20-1,TRBJ2-1,.,TGCAGTGCTCCGGCCGGGACTCCCCTCAATGAGCAGTTCTTC,CSAPAGTPLNEQFF
14,.,TRBV2,TRBJ2-1,TRBD2,TGTGCCAGCAACCCTAGCGGGAACTACAATGAGCAGTTCTTC,CASNPSGNYNEQFF
14,few,TRBV19,TRBJ1-1,TRBD1,TGTGCCAGTAGTATAGCAGGGGGCATCACTGAAGCTTTCTTT,CASSIAGGITEAFF
14,many,TRBV6-2/TRBV6-3,TRBJ2-1,.,TGTGCCAGCTGGACCACTAGCTCCTACAATGAGCAGTTCTTC,CASWTTSSYNEQFF